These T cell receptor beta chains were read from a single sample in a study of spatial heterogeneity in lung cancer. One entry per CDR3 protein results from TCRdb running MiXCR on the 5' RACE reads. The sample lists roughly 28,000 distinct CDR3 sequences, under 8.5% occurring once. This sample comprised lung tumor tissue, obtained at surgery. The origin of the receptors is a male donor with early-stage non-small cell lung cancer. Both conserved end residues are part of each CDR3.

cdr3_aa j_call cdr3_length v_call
CASDWDSNSPLHF TRBJ1-6 13 TRBV6-1
CSASRPHEKLFF TRBJ1-4 12 TRBV20-1
CASSRDRETEAFF TRBJ1-1 13 TRBV7-2
CASSQDGAGGGYGYTF TRBJ1-2 16 TRBV4-2
CASSQGAGARTDTQYF TRBJ2-3 16 TRBV3-1
CASSPTYTVDPYGYTF TRBJ1-2 16 TRBV5-4
CASSQVTRGGSYNEQFF TRBJ2-1 17 TRBV4-1
CSVIPSSGFYEQYF TRBJ2-7 14 TRBV29-1
CASSLQGASIYGYTF TRBJ1-2 15 TRBV7-2
CASSSPTTGGGKLFF TRBJ1-4 15 TRBV12-3/TRBV12-4
CSARVGAYEQYF TRBJ2-7 12 TRBV20-1
CSAGDQFGQAGTFYEQYF TRBJ2-7 18 TRBV20-1
CASSPGTTSYEQYF TRBJ2-7 14 TRBV5-1
CAISDGLAGNNEQFF TRBJ2-1 15 TRBV10-3
CASSPPSGQPQHF TRBJ1-5 13 TRBV18
CASSQRSPYGYTF TRBJ1-2 13 TRBV6-1
CASSLGGGSSDTQYF TRBJ2-3 15 TRBV13
CASSLEVVGGNEQFF TRBJ2-1 15 TRBV5-5
CASSLAPQDTEAFF TRBJ1-1 14 TRBV7-9
CASSPPTGLDTQYF TRBJ2-3 14 TRBV18
CASSLAQGQYNEQFF TRBJ2-1 15 TRBV5-1
CASSLDRDQPQHF TRBJ1-5 13 TRBV7-2